Below, 13 T cell receptor beta chains from the same sample are listed, as sequenced in a study of T cell changes during pregnancy in multiple sclerosis. TCRdb keeps only in-frame clones here, not all; method: immunoSEQ multiplex PCR. The sample has 65,000 to 80,000 clones; about 92% are singletons. Sequencing was performed on CD4+ T cells from peripheral blood mononuclear cells, taken before pregnancy. Receptor source: a female donor with multiple sclerosis, enrolled in a pregnancy study.

The J gene is TRBJ2-2, the V gene TRBV7-9, with 7 bases lining up with TRBD1. V trimming: 5 bases; J trimming: 5 bases; junction bases outside the gene matches: 8. Germline V gene sequence: CDR1 SEHNR, CDR2 FQNEAQ (reference sequence). The CDR3 runs 15 residues. The CDR3 here is CASSQGQLLTGELFF. DNA for the CDR3: TGTGCCAGCAGCCAGGGACAGCTCCTTACCGGGGAGCTGTTTTTT.

The rearrangement links TRBV6-1 to TRBJ2-3; D might be TRBD1 (5 bases). Germline V lookup: CDR1 MNHNS, CDR2 SASEGT. The CDR3 sequence is 15 residues long. Deletions cut 8 bases from V and 2 bases from J, with 17 bases between. The CDR3 reads CASAVGRNPTDTQYF. DNA for the CDR3: TGTGCCAGCGCCGTGGGGCGGAATCCCACAGATACGCAGTATTTT.

The chain joins TRBV18 to TRBJ1-1, with D possibly matching TRBD1 (5 bases). The germline gives CDR1 KGHSH, CDR2 LQKENI. V was trimmed by 2 bases and J by 2 bases, leaving 18 bases between them. There are 17 residues in the CDR3. CDR3: CASSPGRARQSNTEAFF. The CDR3 nucleotides are TGTGCCAGCTCACCAGGGCGTGCCAGACAGAGTAACACTGAAGCTTTCTTT.

This sequence joins TRBV19 and TRBJ2-1; a weak D match, TRBD1 (6 bases). V was pared by 6 bases and J by 9 bases, with 18 bases between. The V gene's germline CDR1 is LNHDA and CDR2 SQIVND (reference sequence). The CDR3 runs 14 residues. In DNA form, the CDR3 reads TGTGCCAGTAGCCCCTTAGGGACACACGGTGAGCAGTTCTTC. This sequence encodes CASSPLGTHGEQFF.

This clone was counted a few times. This chain uses TRBV28 with TRBJ1-1; D is possibly TRBD1 (6 bases). The V gene lost 6 bases and the J gene lost 1 base, with 12 bases spanning the gap. The CDR3 runs 14 residues. The germline CDR1 and CDR2 sequences are MDHEN and SYDVKM. CDR3 DNA sequence: TGTGCCAGCAGCCGCGACAGGAGGAACACTGAAGCTTTCTTT. Translated, it gives CASSRDRRNTEAFF. Variable domain in full (rest from reference TRBV28 and TRBJ1-1): DVKVTQSSRYLVKRTGEKVFLECVQDMDHENMFWYRQDPGLGLRLIYFSYDVKMKEKGDIPEGYSVSREKKERFSLILESASTNQTSMYLCASSRDRRNTEAFFGQGTRLTVV.

The J gene is TRBJ1-4, the V gene TRBV27; D call uncertain. V lost 5 bases and J 2 bases, leaving 12 bases between the germline ends. This CDR3 has 15 residues. The germline gives CDR1 MNHEY, CDR2 SMNVEV (reference sequence). The CDR3 coding sequence is TGTGCCAGCAGTCGTTGGATCGGGACTAATGAAAAACTGTTTTTT. Translated: CASSRWIGTNEKLFF.

This rearrangement joins TRBV9 to TRBJ2-5; a weak D match, TRBD1 (6 bases). There are 16 residues in the CDR3. Germline CDR1 SGDLS, CDR2 YYNGEE. Trimming took off 3 bases at V and 5 bases at J, with 20 bases between the two ends. The CDR3 sequence is CASSASPGQGAETQYF. CDR3 in DNA: TGTGCCAGCAGCGCGTCGCCGGGACAAGGCGCGGAGACCCAGTACTTC.

This chain joins TRBV7-8 and TRBJ2-7; D remains unclear. This CDR3 has 14 residues. Germline lookup yields CDR1 SGHVS and CDR2 FQNEAQ. The V and J ends lost 5 bases and 0 bases respectively, with 11 bases between them. The CDR3 region has the DNA TGTGCCAGCAGCCGAACTACCGGCTCCTACGAGCAGTACTTC. Translating it yields CASSRTTGSYEQYF.

The V gene is TRBV12-5, the J gene TRBJ2-3, with TRBD2 identical over 14 bases. Per germline, CDR1 LGHNT and CDR2 FRNRAP. CDR3 length equals 18 residues. With V trimmed by 3 bases and J by 4 bases, 9 bases remained unmatched. The CDR3 bases are TGTGCTAGTGGTTTCAACCCCGGGACTAGCGGGGGCGCAGATACGCAGTATTTT. Its protein is CASGFNPGTSGGADTQYF.

This clone was seen only once. The chain links TRBV11-2 to TRBJ2-7; unclear D gene. Deletions cut 1 base from V and 0 bases from J, with 10 bases between. Germline V gene data show CDR1 as SGHAT and CDR2 as FQNNGV. The CDR3 covers 15 residues. CDR3 residues: CASSLGRSASYEQYF. The DNA for the CDR3 is TGTGCCAGCAGCTTAGGCAGGTCAGCCTCCTACGAGCAGTACTTC.

The chain joins TRBV4-1 to TRBJ1-2, with D possibly TRBD1 on 5 matching bases. The V end lost 0 bases, the J end lost 4 bases, and 6 bases lay between the germline ends. Germline-derived CDR1 and CDR2 are MGHRA and YSYEKL. This CDR3 has 13 amino acids. CDR3 nucleotides: TGCGCCAGCAGCCAAGATACAGGCTATGGCTACACCTTC. It is translated as CASSQDTGYGYTF.

V gene TRBV30 combines with J gene TRBJ1-1, with D perhaps matching TRBD1 (5 bases). Per the germline V gene, CDR1 is GTSNPN and CDR2 is SVGIG (reference sequence). The CDR3 consists of 13 residues. V gave up 0 bases and J gave up 2 bases, with 7 bases separating them. CDR3 sequence reads: CAWSVQGNTEAFF. For the CDR3, the DNA is TGTGCCTGGAGTGTCCAGGGAAACACTGAAGCTTTCTTT.

The chain joins TRBV7-3 to TRBJ2-1; 7 nucleotides align to TRBD2. Germline V gives CDR1 SGHTA, CDR2 FQGTGA. The CDR3 consists of 17 residues. Germline trimming cut 5 bases from V and 2 bases from J; bases unmatched to any gene: 12. Here the CDR3 DNA reads TGTGCCAGCAGCCCGAAGACTAGCCGAGGAGCCTACAATGAGCAGTTCTTC. Translating it yields CASSPKTSRGAYNEQFF.